The 25 T cell receptor beta chains presented below share a single source sample, sequenced in a study of cytomegalovirus exposure and HLA in healthy donors. PCR primers comprised 60 Vbeta and 13 Jbeta primers. TCRdb's copy holds only in-frame clones and misses some; the assay was immunoSEQ multiplex PCR. The sample consists of about 110,000 clones, about 80% of them appearing once. The sequencing sample was made of PBMCs. The receptor source for this set is a woman aged 40 to 50 in good health and CMV-seronegative.

The chain uses TRBV27 and TRBJ2-5, with D possibly matching TRBD2 (6 bases). The ends were cut back, 2 bases at V and 5 bases at J, with 18 bases in the middle. Germline CDR1 MNHEY, CDR2 SMNVEV (reference sequence). The CDR3 is 16 residues long. The CDR3 spells CASSLQYSAGLETQYF. As DNA, the CDR3 is TGTGCCAGCAGTTTACAGTACTCGGCGGGGTTGGAGACCCAGTACTTC.

In nucleotides, the CDR3 is TGTGCCAGCAGGGCCGGGAAAAACACTGAAGCTTTCTTT. It specifies CASRAGKNTEAFF. The chain has TRBV7-6 and TRBJ1-1; D ambiguous. This CDR3 comprises 13 residues. Germline CDR1 reads SGHVS; CDR2 reads FNYEAQ. V was clipped by 6 bases and J by 2 bases, with 10 bases between them.

This chain links TRBV5-5 with TRBJ1-4; D gene unclear. Germline V CDR1 and CDR2: SGHKS, YYEKEE (reference sequence). V lost 1 base and J 2 bases, leaving 6 bases between the germline ends. The CDR3 is made up of 14 amino acids. CDR3 coding DNA: TGTGCCAGCAGCTTGACTCTTACTAATGAAAAACTGTTTTTT. It codes for CASSLTLTNEKLFF.

The count of this clone is one. The chain couples TRBV18 to TRBJ1-3, with 9 bases lining up with TRBD1. After removal of 4 bases from V and 2 bases from J, the junction contained 6 bases not matched to a gene. CDR3 size: 16 residues. Germline CDR1 KGHSH, CDR2 LQKENI. The CDR3 sequence is CASSLGTGTTGNTIYF. DNA of the CDR3: TGTGCCAGCTCACTCGGGACAGGGACGACTGGAAACACCATATATTTT.

The chain joins TRBV28 to TRBJ1-5; the D is unclear. Trimming left V 8 bases short and J 0 bases short, with 11 bases between. The CDR3 totals 14 residues. Germline-derived CDR1 and CDR2 are MDHEN and SYDVKM. For the CDR3, the DNA is TGTGCCAGCGAAATCACGGGTAGCAATCAGCCCCAGCATTTT. This translates into CASEITGSNQPQHF.

The genes are TRBV7-2 and TRBJ1-1; D gene uncertain. This CDR3 has 12 residues. Germline values: CDR1 SGHTA, CDR2 FQGNSA. V shed 4 bases and J shed 2 bases, with 5 bases lying between them. The CDR3 spells CASSSRNTEAFF. DNA of the CDR3: TGTGCCAGCAGCTCCAGAAACACTGAAGCTTTCTTT. Supplemented by reference TRBV7-2 and TRBJ1-1, the full variable domain reads GAGVSQSPSNKVTEKGKDVELRCDPISGHTALYWYRQSLGQGLEFLIYFQGNSAPDKSGLPSDRFSAERTGGSVSTLTIQRTQQEDSAVYLCASSSRNTEAFFGQGTRLTVV.

V and J are TRBV28 and TRBJ1-3; a weak D match, TRBD1 (5 bases). The germline gives CDR1 MDHEN, CDR2 SYDVKM. The V end lost 2 bases, the J end lost 7 bases, and 9 bases lay between the germline ends. The CDR3 runs to 13 residues. This CDR3 reads CASSLSAGNTIYF. In DNA form, the CDR3 reads TGTGCCAGCAGTTTAAGCGCAGGGAACACCATATATTTT.

J is TRBJ1-2 and V is TRBV28; no reliable D call. The V end was cut by 6 bases, the J end by 7 bases, with 24 bases between. Germline V lookup: CDR1 MDHEN, CDR2 SYDVKM. The CDR3 loop spans 16 amino acids. CDR3 DNA: TGTGCCAGCAGCCCACGCGGTCTCGCGGAGGGAGGTGGCTACACCTTC. It yields the protein CASSPRGLAEGGGYTF.

This clone showed up just once. The rearrangement uses TRBV7-9 and TRBJ1-5, with TRBD1 matching 7 bases. CDR3 length: 16 amino acids. The germline V gene has CDR1 SEHNR and CDR2 FQNEAQ (reference sequence). With 4 bases clipped from V and 2 bases from J, the junction kept 8 bases outside the gene matches. The CDR3 loop reads CASSSMGQSRNQPQHF. The CDR3 bases are TGTGCCAGCAGCTCCATGGGACAGTCTCGCAATCAGCCCCAGCATTTT.

The chain is built from TRBV5-4 and TRBJ2-7; TRBD1 aligns across 9 bases. The CDR3 length is 15 residues. Germline CDR1 is SGHNT and CDR2 is YYREEE (reference sequence). With V trimmed by 4 bases and J by 2 bases, 7 bases remained unmatched. CDR3 bases: TGTGCCAGCAGCGACCAGCGGGACAGGGCCTACGAGCAGTACTTC. It is translated as CASSDQRDRAYEQYF. Using reference TRBV5-4 and TRBJ2-7 for the parts outside the CDR3, the full variable domain is ETGVTQSPTHLIKTRGQQVTLRCSSQSGHNTVSWYQQALGQGPQFIFQYYREEENGRGNFPPRFSGLQFPNYSSELNVNALELDDSALYLCASSDQRDRAYEQYFGPGTRLTVT.

The chain uses TRBV4-3 and TRBJ1-2; 7 nucleotides agree with TRBD1. V dropped 4 bases and J dropped 4; count of bases not matched to a gene: 6. This CDR3 has 14 amino acids. Germline assignment: CDR1 LGHNA and CDR2 YSLEER. CDR3 amino acids: CASSPGQASYGYTF. The CDR3 DNA reads as TGCGCCAGCAGCCCAGGACAGGCCAGCTATGGCTACACCTTC.

CDR3 nucleotides: TGTGCCAGCAGCTTAGAGACTGGCCTAACGAACACCGGGGAGCTGTTTTTT. This translates into CASSLETGLTNTGELFF. V is TRBV13 and J is TRBJ2-2; D remains ambiguous. The V end was cut by 1 base, the J end by 0 bases, with 12 bases between. The germline V gene encodes CDR1 PRHDT and CDR2 FYEKMQ (reference sequence). The CDR3 is made up of 17 amino acids.

The chain couples TRBV30 to TRBJ1-3; D is ambiguous. Germline loops: CDR1 GTSNPN, CDR2 SVGIG (reference sequence). The V end was cut by 2 bases, the J end by 0 bases, with 14 bases between. This CDR3 contains 16 residues. CDR3: CAWSWERGSSGNTIYF. CDR3 nucleotide sequence: TGTGCCTGGAGTTGGGAGCGGGGATCCTCTGGAAACACCATATATTTT. Using reference TRBV30 and TRBJ1-3 for the parts outside the CDR3, the full variable domain is SQTIHQWPATLVQPVGSPLSLECTVEGTSNPNLYWYRQAAGRGLQLLFYSVGIGQISSEVPQNLSASRPQDRQFILSSKKLLLSDSGFYLCAWSWERGSSGNTIYFGEGSWLTVV.

The rearrangement links TRBV18 to TRBJ1-4; the match to TRBD1 covers 7 bases. Germline assignment: CDR1 KGHSH and CDR2 LQKENI. V lost 6 bases to trimming and J lost 5 bases; unmatched junction nucleotides: 6. CDR3 length: 14 residues. The CDR3: CASSGDSRNEKLFF. The CDR3 DNA reads as TGTGCCAGCTCGGGGGACAGTAGGAATGAAAAACTGTTTTTT.

This chain uses TRBV6-4 with TRBJ1-1; a weak D match, TRBD1 (5 bases). Germline V gene data show CDR1 as MRHNA and CDR2 as SNTAGT. The CDR3 is 14 residues long. The V gene lost 6 bases and the J gene lost 1 base, with 12 bases spanning the gap. This chain's CDR3 is CASRPGGENTEAFF. The CDR3 coding sequence is TGTGCCAGCAGGCCGGGGGGGGAGAACACTGAAGCTTTCTTT.

The chain uses TRBV7-2 and TRBJ2-3; weak D call: TRBD2 (6 bases). Germline assignment: CDR1 SGHTA and CDR2 FQGNSA. The CDR3 runs 14 residues. The ends were cut back, 5 bases at V and 9 bases at J, with 18 bases in the middle. In DNA form, the CDR3 reads TGTGCCAGCAGCCCACTCGGCGGGGTTAGGACGCAGTATTTT. It codes for CASSPLGGVRTQYF. The full variable domain, in which reference TRBV7-2 and TRBJ2-3 provide the parts outside the CDR3, is GAGVSQSPSNKVTEKGKDVELRCDPISGHTALYWYRQSLGQGLEFLIYFQGNSAPDKSGLPSDRFSAERTGGSVSTLTIQRTQQEDSAVYLCASSPLGGVRTQYFGPGTRLTVL.

The chain's CDR3 is CASSLTANTEAFF. The CDR3 DNA follows: TGTGCCAGCAGTTTAACAGCGAACACTGAAGCTTTCTTT. V is TRBV28 and J is TRBJ1-1; D is unresolved. The CDR3 runs 13 residues. The V and J ends lost 2 bases and 1 base respectively, with 5 bases between them. The germline gives CDR1 MDHEN, CDR2 SYDVKM.

This clone showed up just a few times. V gene TRBV11-2 combines with J gene TRBJ2-1, with a weak D call TRBD2 (6 bases). V lost 7 bases, J lost 6 bases, and 13 bases lay in between. CDR3 length equals 13 residues. Germline V gene data show CDR1 as SGHAT and CDR2 as FQNNGV. The CDR3 here is CASTLVGGNEQFF. The DNA for the CDR3 is TGTGCCAGCACCCTAGTGGGGGGCAATGAGCAGTTCTTC.

The V gene is TRBV4-1, the J gene TRBJ1-2; D possibly corresponds to TRBD1 (5 bases). This CDR3 contains 15 residues. With 4 bases removed from V and 0 bases from J, the gap between germline ends came to 12 bases. Germline lookup yields CDR1 MGHRA and CDR2 YSYEKL. As DNA, the CDR3 is TGCGCCAGCAGCCTCACGACAGAGACTAACTATGGCTACACCTTC. Its protein product is CASSLTTETNYGYTF.

In its sample, this clone was seen once. J is TRBJ2-2 and V is TRBV5-4; the match to TRBD2 covers 12 bases. V lost 4 bases, J lost 7 bases, and 11 bases stayed unmatched. This CDR3 spans 17 amino acids. CDR1 SGHNT and CDR2 YYREEE come from the germline V gene (reference sequence). DNA for the CDR3: TGTGCCAGCAGCCCCAGACTAGCGGGAGAAGTAGGCGGGGAGCTGTTTTTT. It encodes CASSPRLAGEVGGELFF.

The chain links TRBV7-2 to TRBJ1-3, with 8 bases lining up with TRBD1. The CDR3 has 16 amino acids. Germline CDR1 SGHTA, CDR2 FQGNSA. V shed 5 bases, J shed 0 bases, and the junction held 6 bases outside the gene matches. For the CDR3, the DNA is TGTGCCAGCAGCCTAGGACAGGGAAACTCTGGAAACACCATATATTTT. It specifies CASSLGQGNSGNTIYF.

V and J are TRBV11-2 and TRBJ1-1; 9 bases align to TRBD1. V shed 4 bases, J shed 2 bases, and the junction held 5 bases outside the gene matches. The V gene's germline CDR1 is SGHAT and CDR2 FQNNGV. The CDR3 is 15 residues long. This CDR3 is CASSWKTGGNTEAFF. The CDR3 nucleotides read TGTGCCAGCAGCTGGAAGACAGGGGGAAACACTGAAGCTTTCTTT.

The chain links TRBV5-5 to TRBJ2-1; 10 nucleotides agree with TRBD2. CDR1 and CDR2 (germline): SGHKS, YYEKEE (reference sequence). V was pared by 1 base and J by 2 bases, with 0 bases of the junction left unmatched. This CDR3 spans 15 amino acids. CDR3 loop: CASSLSGGAYNEQFF. In nucleotides, the CDR3 is TGTGCCAGCAGCTTGAGCGGGGGGGCCTACAATGAGCAGTTCTTC. The entire variable domain, with the rest obtained from reference TRBV5-5 and TRBJ2-1, is as follows: DAGVTQSPTHLIKTRGQQVTLRCSPISGHKSVSWYQQVLGQGPQFIFQYYEKEERGRGNFPDRFSARQFPNYSSELNVNALLLGDSALYLCASSLSGGAYNEQFFGPGTRLTVL.

The chain employs TRBV11-2 and TRBJ1-6; D might be TRBD1 (6 bases). This CDR3 region has 16 residues. CDR1 is SGHAT and CDR2 is FQNNGV in the germline V gene. V lost 1 base, J lost 7 bases, and 14 bases lay in between. This CDR3 reads CASSLGVQGRNSPLHF. CDR3 DNA sequence: TGTGCCAGCAGCTTAGGTGTCCAGGGGCGGAATTCACCCCTCCACTTT. Full variable domain (rest looked up from reference TRBV11-2 and TRBJ1-6): EAGVAQSPRYKIIEKRQSVAFWCNPISGHATLYWYQQILGQGPKLLIQFQNNGVVDDSQLPKDRFSAERLKGVDSTLKIQPAKLEDSAVYLCASSLGVQGRNSPLHFGNGTRLTVT.

The chain joins TRBV27 to TRBJ1-5, with a weak D call TRBD1 (6 bases). Looked up from germline, CDR1 is MNHEY and CDR2 is SMNVEV (reference sequence). The CDR3 runs to 17 residues. Trimming removed 7 bases from V and 3 bases from J, with 22 bases in between. The CDR3 coding sequence is TGTGCCAGCACTAACTTAATTCACAGGGAACCCAATCAGCCCCAGCATTTT. It translates to CASTNLIHREPNQPQHF.